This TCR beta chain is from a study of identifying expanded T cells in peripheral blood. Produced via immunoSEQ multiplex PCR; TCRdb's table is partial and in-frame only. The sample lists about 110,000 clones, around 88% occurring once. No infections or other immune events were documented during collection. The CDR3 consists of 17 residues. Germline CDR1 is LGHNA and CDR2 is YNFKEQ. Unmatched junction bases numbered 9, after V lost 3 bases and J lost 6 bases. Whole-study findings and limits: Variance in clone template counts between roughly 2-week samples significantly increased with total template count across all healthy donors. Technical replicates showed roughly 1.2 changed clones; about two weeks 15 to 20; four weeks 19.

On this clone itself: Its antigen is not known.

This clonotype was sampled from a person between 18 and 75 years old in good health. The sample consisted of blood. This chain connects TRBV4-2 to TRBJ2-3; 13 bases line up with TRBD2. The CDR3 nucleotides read TGTGCCAGCAGCCAGGGGTCCGGACTAGCGGGGGTGGATACGCAGTATTTT. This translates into CASSQGSGLAGVDTQYF.